This T cell receptor beta chain was retrieved from a study of response to subunit inactivated influenza vaccine. With regard to this clonotype: What it binds is not known. Possible read error: a much larger clone is one base away.

Each CDR3 protein is one row after TCRdb ran MiXCR on the RT-PCR reads. The table has a few hundred thousand distinct CDR3 sequences, around 20% seen once. Notes on the study in general: Authors proposed each seasonal influenza vaccination draws in few new T cells.

The sequence was collected from a man aged 45 to 75 who received an inactivated influenza vaccine. Sequenced here: PBMCs from blood, sampled about 20 months after vaccination.

The CDR3 region is CASSLQGFTEAFF. The CDR3 bases are TGCGCCAGCAGCTTACAGGGATTCACTGAAGCTTTCTTT. The chain links TRBV5-1 to TRBJ1-1; D perhaps matches TRBD1 (6 bases). The CDR3 loop spans 13 amino acids. CDR1 is SGHRS, CDR2 YFSETQ, per germline. The V end lost 2 bases, the J end lost 4 bases, and 9 bases lay between the germline ends.